A single T cell receptor (beta chain) is shown here with its context. What it binds is unknown. Within the sample, other DNA sequences also encode this same CDR3. Data came from immunoSEQ multiplex PCR; TCRdb stores just in-frame clones and leaves some out. The table lists about 370,000 clones, about 88% of them singletons. The treatment is: around 19 received Ad26.COV2.S at low or high dose, single or two shots; roughly 5 received placebo; per-sample allocation not given. Following the first vaccine or placebo injection, samples were taken on day 63. This CDR3 comprises 11 residues. Trimming removed 6 bases from V and 5 bases from J, with 10 bases in between. CDR1 DFQATT and CDR2 SNEGSKA come from the germline V gene (reference sequence). This record comes from a study of Ad26.COV2.S vaccination and SARS-CoV-2 variants. Study as a whole: It was the COV1001 Ad26.COV2.S trial arm that included the donor. General study findings and limits: Reportedly, after vaccination the spike-specific CD8+ and CD4+ T cell responses displayed substantial breadth. Vaccine recipients had higher spike-specific TCR breadth than placebo recipients. Recipients of either vaccine or placebo displayed similar breadth of non-spike TCRs.

The genes are TRBV20-1 and TRBJ2-5; D unresolved. The sequencing used peripheral blood, collected in a trial of Ad26.COV2.S vaccine versus placebo. The sequence was collected from a person aged 18-60 years who received the Ad26.COV2.S COVID-19 vaccine or a placebo. The CDR3 coding sequence is TGCAGTGCCACCGTGGGGGAGACCCAGTACTTC. It encodes CSATVGETQYF.